This TCR beta chain was sequenced for a study of T cell responses to AZD1222 COVID-19 vaccine. Overall study findings and caveats: Increases in Spike-specific TCR breadth and depth were seen after two AZD1222 doses. Spike-wide vaccine-associated CD4 TCRs dominated at 160-218 and 743-854. At baseline, seropositivity was found in only 6 or 7 AZD1222 recipients. White British ancestry dominated among donors, who included more females, and clonal diversity was possibly underestimated.

This clone was found once. Antigen unknown. The assay was immunoSEQ multiplex PCR, and TCRdb's table has in-frame clones only and misses some. The sample lists 15,000 or so clones, around 90% occurring once. The CDR3 length is 14 residues. Unmatched junction bases numbered 6, after V lost 3 bases and J lost 4 bases. Looked up from germline, CDR1 is KGHSH and CDR2 is LQKENI. This sequence was found in an adult who received the AZD1222 COVID-19 vaccine. Sequenced material: peripheral blood, taken 28 days after the second AZD1222 dose. V is TRBV18 and J is TRBJ2-7; TRBD1 matches at 7 bases. CDR3 bases: TGTGCCAGCTCACCTGACAGGGTAAGGTACGAGCAGTACTTC. It codes for CASSPDRVRYEQYF. The whole variable domain, remainder taken from reference TRBV18 and TRBJ2-7, is NAGVMQNPRHLVRRRGQEARLRCSPMKGHSHVYWYRQLPEEGLKFMVYLQKENIIDESGMPKERFSAEFPKEGPSILRIQQVVRGDSAAYFCASSPDRVRYEQYFGPGTRLTVT.